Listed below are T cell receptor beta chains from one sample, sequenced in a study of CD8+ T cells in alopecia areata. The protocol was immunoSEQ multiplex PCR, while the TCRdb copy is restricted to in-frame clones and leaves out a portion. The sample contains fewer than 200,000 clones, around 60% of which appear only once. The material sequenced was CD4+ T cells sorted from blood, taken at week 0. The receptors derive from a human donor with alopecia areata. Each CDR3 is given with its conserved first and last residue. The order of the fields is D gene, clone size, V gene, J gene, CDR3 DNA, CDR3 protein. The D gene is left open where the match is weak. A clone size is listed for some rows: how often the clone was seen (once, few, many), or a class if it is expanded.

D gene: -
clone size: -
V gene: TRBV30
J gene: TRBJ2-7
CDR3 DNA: TGTGCCTGGAGTGTAGGGGGGTACGAGCAGTACTTC
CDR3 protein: CAWSVGGYEQYF

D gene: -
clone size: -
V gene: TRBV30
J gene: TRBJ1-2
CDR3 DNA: TGTGCCTGGAGAAGTACTGTCTCATATGGCTACACCTTC
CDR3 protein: CAWRSTVSYGYTF

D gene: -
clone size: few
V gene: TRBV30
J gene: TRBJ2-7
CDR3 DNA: TGTGCCTGGAGCGTACAGGGCTACGAGCAGTACTTC
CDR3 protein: CAWSVQGYEQYF

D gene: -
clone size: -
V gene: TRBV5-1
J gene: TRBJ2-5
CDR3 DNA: TGCGCCAGCAGCTTGTGGGGGTCGGACGGGTATCAAGAGACCCAGTACTTC
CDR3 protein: CASSLWGSDGYQETQYF

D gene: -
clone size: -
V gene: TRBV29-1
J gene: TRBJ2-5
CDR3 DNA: TGCAGCGAGGCAGGACAGACACAAGAGACCCAGTACTTC
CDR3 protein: CSEAGQTQETQYF

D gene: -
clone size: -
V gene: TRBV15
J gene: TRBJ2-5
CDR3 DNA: TGTGCCACCAGCACAACCCTGGGCACCCAGTACTTC
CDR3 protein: CATSTTLGTQYF

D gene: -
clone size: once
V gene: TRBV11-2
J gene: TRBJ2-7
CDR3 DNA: TGTGCCAGCAGCTCACAGGGACCCTACGAGCAGTACTTC
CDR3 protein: CASSSQGPYEQYF

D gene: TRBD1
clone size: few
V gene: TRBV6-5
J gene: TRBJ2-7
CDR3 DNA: TGTGCCAGCAGTTACGGGGACAGGGAAAACGAGCAGTACTTC
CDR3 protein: CASSYGDRENEQYF

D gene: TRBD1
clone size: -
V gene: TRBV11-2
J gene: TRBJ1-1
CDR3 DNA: TGTGCCAGCAGCCGGCGACAGGGAAGAAACACTGAAGCTTTCTTT
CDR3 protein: CASSRRQGRNTEAFF

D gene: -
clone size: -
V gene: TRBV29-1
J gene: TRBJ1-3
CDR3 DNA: TGCAGCGGGTCGTGGGGGTCTGGAAACACCATATATTTT
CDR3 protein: CSGSWGSGNTIYF

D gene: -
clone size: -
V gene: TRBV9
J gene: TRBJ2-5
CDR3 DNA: TGTGCCAGCATCAGAAGCCAAGAGACCCAGTACTTC
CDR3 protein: CASIRSQETQYF

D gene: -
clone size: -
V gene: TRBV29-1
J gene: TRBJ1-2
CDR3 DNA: TGCAGCGTTGAACAACAACAGGCTGTAATGCTTGGCTACACCTTC
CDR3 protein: CSVEQQQAVMLGYTF

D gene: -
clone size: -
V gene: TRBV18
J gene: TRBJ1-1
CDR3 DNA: TGTGCCAGCTCACCTGACATGAACACTGAAGCTTTCTTT
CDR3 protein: CASSPDMNTEAFF

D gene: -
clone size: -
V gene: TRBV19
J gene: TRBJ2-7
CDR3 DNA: TGTGCCAGTATGCGGCGGGGAGGCGAGCAGTACTTC
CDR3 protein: CASMRRGGEQYF

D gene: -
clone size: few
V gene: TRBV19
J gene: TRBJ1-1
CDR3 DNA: TGTGCCAGTAGTCCCCTCAACACTGAAGCTTTCTTT
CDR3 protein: CASSPLNTEAFF

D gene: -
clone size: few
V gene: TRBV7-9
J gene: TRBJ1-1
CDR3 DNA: TGTGCCAGCAGCTTAGTACAGGGAGACACTGAAGCTTTCTTT
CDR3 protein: CASSLVQGDTEAFF

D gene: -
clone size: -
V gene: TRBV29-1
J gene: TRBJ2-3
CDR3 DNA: TGCAGCGTGTGCTTGGGGGTCGGTCCAGATACGCAGTATTTT
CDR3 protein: CSVCLGVGPDTQYF

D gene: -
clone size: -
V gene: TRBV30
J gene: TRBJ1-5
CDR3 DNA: TGTGCCTGGAGTGGGGGGGCAGGGCAGCCCCAGCATTTT
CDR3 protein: CAWSGGAGQPQHF

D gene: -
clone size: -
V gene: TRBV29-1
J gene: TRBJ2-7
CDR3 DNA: TGCAGCGTTGATTTGGGGGGTTTTTCCTACGAGCAGTACTTC
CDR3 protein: CSVDLGGFSYEQYF

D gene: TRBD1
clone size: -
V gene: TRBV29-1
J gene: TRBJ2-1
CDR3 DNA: TGCAGCGTTGGACAGGGGGTAGGAAATGAGCAGTTCTTC
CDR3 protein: CSVGQGVGNEQFF

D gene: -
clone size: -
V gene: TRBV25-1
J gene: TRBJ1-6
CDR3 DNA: TGTGCCAGCAGTCCTCGGGTGGGGTCACCCCTCCACTTT
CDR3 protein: CASSPRVGSPLHF

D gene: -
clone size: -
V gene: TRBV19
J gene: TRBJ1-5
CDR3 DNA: TGTGCCAGTAGTATCGGTCCGCCCCAGCCCCAGCATTTT
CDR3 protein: CASSIGPPQPQHF

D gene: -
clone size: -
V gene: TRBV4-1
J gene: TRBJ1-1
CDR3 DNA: TGCGCCAGCAGCCAACGGCCCGGGACTGAAGCTTTCTTT
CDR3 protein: CASSQRPGTEAFF

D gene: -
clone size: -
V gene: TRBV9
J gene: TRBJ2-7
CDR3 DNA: TGTGCCAGCAGCACCCGACAGGCTTCCTACGAGCAGTACTTC
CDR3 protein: CASSTRQASYEQYF

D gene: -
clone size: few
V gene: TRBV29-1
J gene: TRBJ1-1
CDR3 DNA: TGCAGCGTTGGTACCGGCGGAGGTTCCAACACTGAAGCTTTCTTT
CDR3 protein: CSVGTGGGSNTEAFF

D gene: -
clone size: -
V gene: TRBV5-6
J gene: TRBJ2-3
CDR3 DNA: TGTGCCAGCAGCTTGGCCTATGGGACGACAGATACGCAGTATTTT
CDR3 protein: CASSLAYGTTDTQYF

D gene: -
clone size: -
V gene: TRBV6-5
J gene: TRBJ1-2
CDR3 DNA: TGTGCCAGCAGTTACTCGAGGGAGGTCAGGGGTGATGGCTACACCTTC
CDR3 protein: CASSYSREVRGDGYTF

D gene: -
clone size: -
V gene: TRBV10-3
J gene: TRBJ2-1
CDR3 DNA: TGTGCCATCAGTGACCCGGGGAGCAATGAGCAGTTCTTC
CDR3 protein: CAISDPGSNEQFF

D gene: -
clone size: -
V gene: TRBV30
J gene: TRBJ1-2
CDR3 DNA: TGTGCCTGGAGTGTACGTGGGGCGGATGGCTACACCTTC
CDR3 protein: CAWSVRGADGYTF

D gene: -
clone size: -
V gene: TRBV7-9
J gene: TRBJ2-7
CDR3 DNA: TGTGCCAGCAGCTCCAGCTCCTACGAGCAGTACTTC
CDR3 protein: CASSSSSYEQYF

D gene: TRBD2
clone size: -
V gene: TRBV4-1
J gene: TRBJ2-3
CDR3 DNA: TGCGCCAGCAACCTCGGAGAGCGGGGGGGCGGGGGTACGCAGTATTTT
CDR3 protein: CASNLGERGGGGTQYF

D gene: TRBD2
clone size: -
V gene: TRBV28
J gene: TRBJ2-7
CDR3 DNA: TGTGCCAGCAGAGGGACTATCCGAACCTACGAGCAGTACTTC
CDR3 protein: CASRGTIRTYEQYF

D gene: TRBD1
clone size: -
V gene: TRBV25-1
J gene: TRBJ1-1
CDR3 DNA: TGTGCCAGCAGTGCAACGATTTGGACAGGGGGGAACACTGAAGCTTTCTTT
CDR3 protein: CASSATIWTGGNTEAFF

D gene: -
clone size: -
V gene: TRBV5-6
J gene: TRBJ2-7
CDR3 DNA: TGTGCCAGCACCCTTCGAGGTCGTAGCTACGAGCAGTACTTC
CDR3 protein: CASTLRGRSYEQYF

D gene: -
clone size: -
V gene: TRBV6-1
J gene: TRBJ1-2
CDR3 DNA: TGTGCCAGCACCCGGGAGACTAACTATGGCTACACCTTC
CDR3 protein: CASTRETNYGYTF

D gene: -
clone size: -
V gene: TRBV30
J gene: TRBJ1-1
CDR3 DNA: TGTGCCTGGAACCTGGCCCCCGGAGGGTCTGAAGCTTTCTTT
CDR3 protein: CAWNLAPGGSEAFF

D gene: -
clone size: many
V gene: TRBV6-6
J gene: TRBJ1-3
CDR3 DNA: TGTGCCAGCAGTTACTCAGGGACCGCTGGAAACACCATATATTTT
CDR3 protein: CASSYSGTAGNTIYF

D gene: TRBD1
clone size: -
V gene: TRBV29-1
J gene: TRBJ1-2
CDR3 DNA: TGCAGCGTTGGTGGTCAGGGGGCACAGGGCTATGGCTACACCTTC
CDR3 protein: CSVGGQGAQGYGYTF

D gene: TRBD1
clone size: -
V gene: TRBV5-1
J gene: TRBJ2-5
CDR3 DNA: TGCGCCAGCAGCTCCCGCGGACAGGGGGCTTTTGAGACCCAGTACTTC
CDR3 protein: CASSSRGQGAFETQYF

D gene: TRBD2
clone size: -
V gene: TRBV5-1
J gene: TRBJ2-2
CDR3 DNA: TGCGCCAGCAGCACGTCTAGCGGGGACACCGGGGAGCTGTTTTTT
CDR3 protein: CASSTSSGDTGELFF

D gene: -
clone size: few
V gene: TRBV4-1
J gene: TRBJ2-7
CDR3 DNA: TGCGCCAGCAGCCAAGCCGGTCCCTACGAGCAGTACTTC
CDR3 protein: CASSQAGPYEQYF

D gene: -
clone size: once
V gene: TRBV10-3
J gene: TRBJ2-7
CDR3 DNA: TGTGCCATCAGTGAATGGGACACCCAATCCTACGAGCAGTACTTC
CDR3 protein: CAISEWDTQSYEQYF

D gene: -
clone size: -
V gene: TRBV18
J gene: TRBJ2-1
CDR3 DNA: TGTGCCAGCTCACCCCAGATTTCCTACAATGAGCAGTTCTTC
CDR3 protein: CASSPQISYNEQFF

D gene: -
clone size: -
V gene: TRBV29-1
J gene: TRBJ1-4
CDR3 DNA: TGCAGCGTTCATTGGGATGGAGGGGGTGAAAAACTGTTTTTT
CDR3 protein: CSVHWDGGGEKLFF

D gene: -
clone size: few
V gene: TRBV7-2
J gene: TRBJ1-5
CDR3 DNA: TGTGCCAGCAGCTTAGGGGGGCTCGGCGGTCAGCCCCAGCATTTT
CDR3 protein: CASSLGGLGGQPQHF

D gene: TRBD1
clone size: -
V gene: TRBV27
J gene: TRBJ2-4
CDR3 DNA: TGTGCCAGTGGGACAGGGCTCGTTCAGTACTTC
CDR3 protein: CASGTGLVQYF

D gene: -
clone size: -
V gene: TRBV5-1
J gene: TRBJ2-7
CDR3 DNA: TGCGCCAGCAGCTTCGGTGACGGACCCTACGAGCAGTACTTC
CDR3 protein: CASSFGDGPYEQYF

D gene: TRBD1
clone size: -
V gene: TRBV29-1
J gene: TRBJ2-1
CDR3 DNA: TGCAGCGTTGAAGATCCCCCAGGGGGTAATGAGCAGTTCTTC
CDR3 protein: CSVEDPPGGNEQFF

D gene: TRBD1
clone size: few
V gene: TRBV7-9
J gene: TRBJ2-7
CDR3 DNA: TGTGCCACCCGGACAGGGTTGCACGAGCAGTACTTC
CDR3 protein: CATRTGLHEQYF

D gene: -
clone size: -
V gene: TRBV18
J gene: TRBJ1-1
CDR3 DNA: TGTGCCAGCTCACCACTACTTTTGGAGATGAACACTGAAGCTTTCTTT
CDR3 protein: CASSPLLLEMNTEAFF

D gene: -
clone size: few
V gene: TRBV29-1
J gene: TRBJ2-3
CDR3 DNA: TGCAGCGCCGCCGGGGTCACAGATACGCAGTATTTT
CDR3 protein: CSAAGVTDTQYF

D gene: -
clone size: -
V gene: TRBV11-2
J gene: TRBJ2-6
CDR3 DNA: TGTGCCAGCAGCATCAGTAACTCTGGGGCCAACGTCCTGACTTTC
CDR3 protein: CASSISNSGANVLTF

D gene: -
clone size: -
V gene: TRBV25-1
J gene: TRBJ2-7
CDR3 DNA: TGTGCCAGCAGTGAAGGGGGGACCTACGAGCAGTACTTC
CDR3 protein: CASSEGGTYEQYF

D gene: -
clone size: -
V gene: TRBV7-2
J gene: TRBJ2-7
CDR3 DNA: TGTGCCAGCAGCTCCCCGGGACCCTCCTACGAGCAGTACTTC
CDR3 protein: CASSSPGPSYEQYF

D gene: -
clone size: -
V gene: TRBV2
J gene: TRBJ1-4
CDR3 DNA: TGTGCCAGCAGTGAAGCGCTTTTTGAAAAACTGTTTTTT
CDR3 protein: CASSEALFEKLFF

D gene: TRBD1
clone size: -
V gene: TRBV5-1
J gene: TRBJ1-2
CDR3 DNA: TGCGCCAGCAGCTTGGCGCAGGGGGGGAACTATGGCTACACCTTC
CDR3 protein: CASSLAQGGNYGYTF

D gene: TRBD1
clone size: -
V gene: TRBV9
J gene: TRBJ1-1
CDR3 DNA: TGTGCCAGCAGTCGGACAGGGGGGATCACTGAAGCTTTCTTT
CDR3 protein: CASSRTGGITEAFF